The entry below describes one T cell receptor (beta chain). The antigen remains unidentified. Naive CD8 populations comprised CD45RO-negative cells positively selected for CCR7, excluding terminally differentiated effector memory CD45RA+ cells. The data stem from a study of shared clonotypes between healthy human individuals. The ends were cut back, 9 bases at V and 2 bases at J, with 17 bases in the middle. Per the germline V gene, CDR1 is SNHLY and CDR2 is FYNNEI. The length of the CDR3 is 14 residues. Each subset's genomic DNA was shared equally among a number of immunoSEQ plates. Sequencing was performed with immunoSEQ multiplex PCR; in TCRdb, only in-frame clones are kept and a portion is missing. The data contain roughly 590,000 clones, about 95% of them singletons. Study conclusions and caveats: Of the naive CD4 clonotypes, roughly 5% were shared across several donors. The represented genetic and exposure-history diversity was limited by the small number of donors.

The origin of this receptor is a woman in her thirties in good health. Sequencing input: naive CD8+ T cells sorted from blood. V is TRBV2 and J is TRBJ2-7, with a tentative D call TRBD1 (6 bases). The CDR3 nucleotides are TGTGCCAGTCTCGACCGGGACACCACCTACGAGCAGTACTTC. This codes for CASLDRDTTYEQYF.